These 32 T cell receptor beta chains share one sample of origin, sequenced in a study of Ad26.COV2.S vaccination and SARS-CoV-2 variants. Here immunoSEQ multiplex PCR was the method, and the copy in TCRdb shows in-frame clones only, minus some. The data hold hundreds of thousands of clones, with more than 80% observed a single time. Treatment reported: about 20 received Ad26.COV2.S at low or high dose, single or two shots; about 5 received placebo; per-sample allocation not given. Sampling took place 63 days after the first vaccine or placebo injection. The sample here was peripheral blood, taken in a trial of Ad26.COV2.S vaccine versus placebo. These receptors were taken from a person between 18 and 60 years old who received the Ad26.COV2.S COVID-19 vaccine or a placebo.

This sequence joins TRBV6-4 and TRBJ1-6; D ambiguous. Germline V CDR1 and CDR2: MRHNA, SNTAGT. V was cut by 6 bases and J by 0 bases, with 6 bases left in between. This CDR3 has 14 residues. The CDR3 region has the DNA TGTGCCAGCAGGGCAAGCTCCTATAATTCACCCCTCCACTTT. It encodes CASRASSYNSPLHF.

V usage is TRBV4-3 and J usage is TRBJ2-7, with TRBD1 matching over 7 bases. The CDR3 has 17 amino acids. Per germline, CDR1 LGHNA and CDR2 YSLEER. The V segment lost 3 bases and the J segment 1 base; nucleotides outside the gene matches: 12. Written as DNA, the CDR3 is TGCGCCAGCAGCCAGACCCGGCCGGGACAGATTTCCTACGAGCAGTACTTC. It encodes CASSQTRPGQISYEQYF.

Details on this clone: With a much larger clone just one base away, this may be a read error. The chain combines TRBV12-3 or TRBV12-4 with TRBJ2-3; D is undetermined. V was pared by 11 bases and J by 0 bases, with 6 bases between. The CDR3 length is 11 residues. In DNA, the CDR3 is TGTGCCGCGGCGAGCACAGATACGCAGTATTTT. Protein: CAAASTDTQYF.

The CDR3 is CASSEARASGRHEQYF. Written as DNA, the CDR3 is TGTGCCAGCAGTGAAGCTCGGGCTAGCGGGAGACACGAGCAGTACTTC. This chain connects TRBV6-1 to TRBJ2-7; 10 bases are shared with TRBD2. V shed 0 bases and J 5 bases; nucleotides not matched to a gene: 7. CDR3 size: 16 residues. CDR1 and CDR2 from the germline V gene are MNHNS and SASEGT.

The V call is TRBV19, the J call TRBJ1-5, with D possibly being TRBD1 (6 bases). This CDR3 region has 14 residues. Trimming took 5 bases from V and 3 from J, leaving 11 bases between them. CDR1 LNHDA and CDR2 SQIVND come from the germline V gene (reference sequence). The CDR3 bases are TGTGCCAGTAGTCTGGGACAAAACAATCAGCCCCAGCATTTT. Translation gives CASSLGQNNQPQHF. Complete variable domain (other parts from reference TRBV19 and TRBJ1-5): DGGITQSPKYLFRKEGQNVTLSCEQNLNHDAMYWYRQDPGQGLRLIYYSQIVNDFQKGDIAEGYSVSREKKESFPLTVTSAQKNPTAFYLCASSLGQNNQPQHFGDGTRLSIL.

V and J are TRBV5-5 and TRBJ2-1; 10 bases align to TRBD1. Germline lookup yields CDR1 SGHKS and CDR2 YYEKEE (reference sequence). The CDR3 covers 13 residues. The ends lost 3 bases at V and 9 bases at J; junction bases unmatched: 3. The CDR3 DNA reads TGTGCCAGCAGCTCGGGACAGGGGACTGAGCAGTTCTTC. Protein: CASSSGQGTEQFF.

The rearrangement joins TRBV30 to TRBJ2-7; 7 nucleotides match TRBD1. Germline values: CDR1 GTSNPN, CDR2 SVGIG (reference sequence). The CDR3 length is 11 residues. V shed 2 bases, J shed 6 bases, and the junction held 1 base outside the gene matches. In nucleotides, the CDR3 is TGTGCCTGGAGTAGACAGGGCGAGCAGTACTTC. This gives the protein CAWSRQGEQYF. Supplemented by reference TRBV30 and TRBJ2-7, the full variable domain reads SQTIHQWPATLVQPVGSPLSLECTVEGTSNPNLYWYRQAAGRGLQLLFYSVGIGQISSEVPQNLSASRPQDRQFILSSKKLLLSDSGFYLCAWSRQGEQYFGPGTRLTVT.

The CDR3 nucleotides are TGTGCCAGCAGCCCCGAGTCGGGGGTCAATCAGCCCCAGCATTTT. This gives the protein CASSPESGVNQPQHF. The chain couples TRBV7-2 to TRBJ1-5; the D gene is possibly TRBD1 (5 bases). The CDR3 has 15 amino acids. The V end was cut by 5 bases, the J end by 3 bases, with 14 bases between. Germline lookup yields CDR1 SGHTA and CDR2 FQGNSA.

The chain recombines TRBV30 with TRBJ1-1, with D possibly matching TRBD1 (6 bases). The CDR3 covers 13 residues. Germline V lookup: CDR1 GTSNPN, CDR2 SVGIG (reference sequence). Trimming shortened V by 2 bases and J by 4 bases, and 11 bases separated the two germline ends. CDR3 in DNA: TGTGCCTGGAGTCGACAGGATGGCACTGAAGCTTTCTTT. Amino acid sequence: CAWSRQDGTEAFF.

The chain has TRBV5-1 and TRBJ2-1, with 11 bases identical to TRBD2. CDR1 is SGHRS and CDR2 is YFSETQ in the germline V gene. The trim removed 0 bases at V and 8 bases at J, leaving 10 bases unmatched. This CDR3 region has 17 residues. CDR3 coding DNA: TGCGCCAGCAGCTTGGGGGTAGCGGGAGGGCTAAGGGATGAGCAGTTCTTC. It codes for CASSLGVAGGLRDEQFF. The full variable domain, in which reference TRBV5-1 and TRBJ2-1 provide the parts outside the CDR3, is KAGVTQTPRYLIKTRGQQVTLSCSPISGHRSVSWYQQTPGQGLQFLFEYFSETQRNKGNFPGRFSGRQFSNSRSEMNVSTLELGDSALYLCASSLGVAGGLRDEQFFGPGTRLTVL.

CDR3: CASSLASVNTEAFF. The CDR3 nucleotides read TGTGCCAGCAGCTTAGCATCCGTTAACACTGAAGCTTTCTTT. The chain links TRBV7-8 to TRBJ1-1, with D uncertain. CDR3 length equals 14 residues. Germline CDR1 is SGHVS and CDR2 is FQNEAQ. V lost 0 bases, J lost 2 bases, and 7 bases lay in between. Complete variable domain (other parts from reference TRBV7-8 and TRBJ1-1): GAGVSQSPRYKVAKRGQDVALRCDPISGHVSLFWYQQALGQGPEFLTYFQNEAQLDKSGLPSDRFFAERPEGSVSTLKIQRTQQEDSAVYLCASSLASVNTEAFFGQGTRLTVV.

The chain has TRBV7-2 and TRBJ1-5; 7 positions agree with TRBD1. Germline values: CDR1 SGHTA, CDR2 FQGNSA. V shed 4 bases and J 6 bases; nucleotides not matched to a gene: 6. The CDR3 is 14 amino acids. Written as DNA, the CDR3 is TGTGCCAGCAGCTCAGCGCAGGGGGTTCAGCCCCAGCATTTT. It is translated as CASSSAQGVQPQHF.

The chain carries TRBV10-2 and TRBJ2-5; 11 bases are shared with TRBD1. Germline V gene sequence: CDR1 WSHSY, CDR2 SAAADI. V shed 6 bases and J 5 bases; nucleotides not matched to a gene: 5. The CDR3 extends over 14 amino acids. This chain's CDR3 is CASREDRGLETQYF. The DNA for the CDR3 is TGCGCCAGCAGGGAGGACAGGGGGCTCGAGACCCAGTACTTC.

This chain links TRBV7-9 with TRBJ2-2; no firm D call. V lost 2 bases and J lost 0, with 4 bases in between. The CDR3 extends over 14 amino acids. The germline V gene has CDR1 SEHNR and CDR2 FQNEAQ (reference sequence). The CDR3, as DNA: TGTGCCAGCAGCTTACTCCCGAACACCGGGGAGCTGTTTTTT. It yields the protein CASSLLPNTGELFF.

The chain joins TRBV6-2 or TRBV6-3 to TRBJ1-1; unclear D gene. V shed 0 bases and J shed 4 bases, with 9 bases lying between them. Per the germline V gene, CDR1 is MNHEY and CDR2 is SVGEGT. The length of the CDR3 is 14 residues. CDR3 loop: CASSYSGGFTEAFF. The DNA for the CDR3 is TGTGCCAGCAGTTACTCGGGTGGTTTCACTGAAGCTTTCTTT.

The CDR3 loop is CASSNGQGRFHEQYF. The CDR3 DNA is TGCGCCAGCAGTAACGGACAGGGAAGATTCCACGAGCAGTACTTC. The chain employs TRBV10-2 and TRBJ2-7; 8 nucleotides align to TRBD1. In germline, CDR1 is WSHSY, CDR2 SAAADI. This CDR3 is 15 amino acids long. V shed 5 bases and J 5 bases; nucleotides not matched to a gene: 11.

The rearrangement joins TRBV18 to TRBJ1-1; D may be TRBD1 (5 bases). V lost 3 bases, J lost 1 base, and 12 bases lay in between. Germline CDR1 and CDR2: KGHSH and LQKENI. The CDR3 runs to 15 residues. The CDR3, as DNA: TGTGCCAGCTCACCTATTGAGACAGCGAACACTGAAGCTTTCTTT. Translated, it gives CASSPIETANTEAFF.

The CDR3 reads CASGRWLEAEAFF. In DNA, the CDR3 is TGTGCCAGCGGACGGTGGTTAGAAGCTGAAGCTTTCTTT. This chain joins TRBV6-5 and TRBJ1-1, with unresolved D. The CDR3 covers 13 residues. CDR1 and CDR2 (germline): MNHEY, SVGAGI. The V gene lost 8 bases and the J gene lost 6 bases, with 16 bases spanning the gap.

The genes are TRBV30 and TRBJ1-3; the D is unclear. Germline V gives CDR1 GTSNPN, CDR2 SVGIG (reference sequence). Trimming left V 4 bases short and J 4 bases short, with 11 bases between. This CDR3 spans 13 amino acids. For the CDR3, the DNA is TGTGCCTGGAAGTGGGGAGGAGGAAACACCATATATTTT. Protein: CAWKWGGGNTIYF.

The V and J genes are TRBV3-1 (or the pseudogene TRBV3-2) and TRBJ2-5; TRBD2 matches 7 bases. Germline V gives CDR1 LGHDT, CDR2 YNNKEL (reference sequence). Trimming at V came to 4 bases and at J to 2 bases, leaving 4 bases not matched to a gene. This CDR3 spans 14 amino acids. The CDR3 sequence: CASSRNGGQETQYF. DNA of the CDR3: TGTGCCAGCAGCCGAAACGGGGGGCAAGAGACCCAGTACTTC.

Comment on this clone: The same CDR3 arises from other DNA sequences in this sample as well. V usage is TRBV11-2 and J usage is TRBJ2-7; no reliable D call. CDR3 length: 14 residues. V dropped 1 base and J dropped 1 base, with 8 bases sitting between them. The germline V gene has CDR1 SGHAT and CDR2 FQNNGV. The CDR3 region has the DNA TGTGCCAGCAGCTTAGTGGCAAGATCCTACGAGCAGTACTTC. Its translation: CASSLVARSYEQYF.

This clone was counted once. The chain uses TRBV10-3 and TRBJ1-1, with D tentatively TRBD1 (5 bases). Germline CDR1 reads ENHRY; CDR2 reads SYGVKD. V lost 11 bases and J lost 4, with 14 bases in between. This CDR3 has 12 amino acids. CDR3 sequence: CAVKAGVTEAFF. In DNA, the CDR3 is TGTGCCGTCAAGGCGGGGGTCACTGAAGCTTTCTTT.

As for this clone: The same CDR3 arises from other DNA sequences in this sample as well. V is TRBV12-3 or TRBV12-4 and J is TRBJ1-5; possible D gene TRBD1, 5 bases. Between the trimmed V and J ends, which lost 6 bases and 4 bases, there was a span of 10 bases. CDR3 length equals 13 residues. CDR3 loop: CASRGTGNQPQHF. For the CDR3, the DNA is TGTGCCAGCAGGGGGACCGGAAATCAGCCCCAGCATTTT.

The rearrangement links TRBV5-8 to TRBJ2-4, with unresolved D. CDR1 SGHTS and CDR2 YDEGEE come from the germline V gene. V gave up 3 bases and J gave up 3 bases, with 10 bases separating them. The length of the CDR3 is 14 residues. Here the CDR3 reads CASSSATVKNIQYF. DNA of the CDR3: TGTGCCAGCAGCTCGGCCACGGTCAAAAACATTCAGTACTTC. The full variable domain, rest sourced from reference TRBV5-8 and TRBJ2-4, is EAGVTQSPTHLIKTRGQQATLRCSPISGHTSVYWYQQALGLGLQFLLWYDEGEERNRGNFPPRFSGRQFPNYSSELNVNALELEDSALYLCASSSATVKNIQYFGAGTRLSVL.

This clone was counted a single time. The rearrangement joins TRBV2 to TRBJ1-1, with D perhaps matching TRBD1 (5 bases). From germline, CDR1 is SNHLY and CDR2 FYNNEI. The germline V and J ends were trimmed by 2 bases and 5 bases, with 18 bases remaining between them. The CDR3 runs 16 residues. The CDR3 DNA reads TGTGCCAGCAGTGAATGGGGACCCTCACTGGGGACTGAAGCTTTCTTT. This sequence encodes CASSEWGPSLGTEAFF.

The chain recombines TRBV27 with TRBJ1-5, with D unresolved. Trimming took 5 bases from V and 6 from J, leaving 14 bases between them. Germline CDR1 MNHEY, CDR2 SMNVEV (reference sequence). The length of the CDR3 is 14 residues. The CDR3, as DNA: TGTGCCAGCAGTCTAGGCGGTCCTACTCAGCCCCAGCATTTT. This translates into CASSLGGPTQPQHF.

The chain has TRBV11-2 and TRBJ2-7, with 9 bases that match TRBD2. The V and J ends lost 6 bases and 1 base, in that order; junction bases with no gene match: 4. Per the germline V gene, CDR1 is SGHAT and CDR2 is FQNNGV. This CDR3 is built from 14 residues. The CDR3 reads CASRVSGSSYEQYF. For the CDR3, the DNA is TGTGCCAGCAGGGTTAGCGGGAGTTCCTACGAGCAGTACTTC.

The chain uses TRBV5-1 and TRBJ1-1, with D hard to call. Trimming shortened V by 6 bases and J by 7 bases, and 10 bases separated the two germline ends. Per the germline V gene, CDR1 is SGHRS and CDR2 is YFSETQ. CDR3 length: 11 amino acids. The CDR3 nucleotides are TGCGCCAGCACCACAAGCGGTGAAGCTTTCTTT. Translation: CASTTSGEAFF.

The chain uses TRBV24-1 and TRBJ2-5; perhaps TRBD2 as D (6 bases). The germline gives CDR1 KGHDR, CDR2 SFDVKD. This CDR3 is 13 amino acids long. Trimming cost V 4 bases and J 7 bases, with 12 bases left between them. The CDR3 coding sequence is TGTGCCACCAGTGACACGGAGGGAGGGACCCAGTACTTC. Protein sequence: CATSDTEGGTQYF.

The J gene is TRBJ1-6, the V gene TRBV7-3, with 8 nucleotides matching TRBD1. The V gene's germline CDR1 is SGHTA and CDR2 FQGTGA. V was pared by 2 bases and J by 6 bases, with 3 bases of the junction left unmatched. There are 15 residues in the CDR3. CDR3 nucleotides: TGTGCCAGCAGCTTAGGGACAGGCCTTAATTCACCCCTCCACTTT. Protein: CASSLGTGLNSPLHF.

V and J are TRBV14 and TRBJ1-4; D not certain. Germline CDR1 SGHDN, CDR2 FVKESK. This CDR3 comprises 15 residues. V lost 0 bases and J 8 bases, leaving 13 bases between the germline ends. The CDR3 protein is CASSQERGLREKLFF. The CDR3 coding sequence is TGTGCCAGCAGCCAAGAGAGAGGATTACGGGAAAAACTGTTTTTT. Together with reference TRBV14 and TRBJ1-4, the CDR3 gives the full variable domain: EAGVTQFPSHSVIEKGQTVTLRCDPISGHDNLYWYRRVMGKEIKFLLHFVKESKQDESGMPNNRFLAERTGGTYSTLKVQPAELEDSGVYFCASSQERGLREKLFFGSGTQLSVL.

CDR3 in amino acids: CASRPGGVGGYTF. The CDR3 DNA reads TGTGCCAGCAGGCCTGGGGGGGTAGGTGGCTACACCTTC. This chain uses TRBV12-3 or TRBV12-4 with TRBJ1-2, with D perhaps matching TRBD1 (5 bases). The V and J ends lost 6 bases and 7 bases respectively, with 15 bases between them. CDR3 length: 13 residues.